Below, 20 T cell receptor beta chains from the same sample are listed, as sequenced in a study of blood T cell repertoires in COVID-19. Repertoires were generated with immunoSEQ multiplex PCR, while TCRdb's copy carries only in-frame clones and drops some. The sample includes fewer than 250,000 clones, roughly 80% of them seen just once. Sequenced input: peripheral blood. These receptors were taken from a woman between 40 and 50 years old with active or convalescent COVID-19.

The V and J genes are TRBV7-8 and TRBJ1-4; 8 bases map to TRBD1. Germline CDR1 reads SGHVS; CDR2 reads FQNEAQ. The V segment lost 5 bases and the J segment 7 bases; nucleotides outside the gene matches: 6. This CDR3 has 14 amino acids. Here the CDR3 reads CASSLGQEGEKLFF. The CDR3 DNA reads TGTGCCAGCAGCCTGGGACAGGAGGGTGAAAAACTGTTTTTT.

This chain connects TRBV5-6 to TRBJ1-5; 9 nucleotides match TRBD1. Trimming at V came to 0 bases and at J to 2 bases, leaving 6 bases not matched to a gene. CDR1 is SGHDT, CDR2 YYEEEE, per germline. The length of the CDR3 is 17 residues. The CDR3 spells CASSLAGTGMRNQPQHF. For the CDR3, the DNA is TGTGCCAGCAGCTTGGCCGGGACAGGGATGCGCAATCAGCCCCAGCATTTT.

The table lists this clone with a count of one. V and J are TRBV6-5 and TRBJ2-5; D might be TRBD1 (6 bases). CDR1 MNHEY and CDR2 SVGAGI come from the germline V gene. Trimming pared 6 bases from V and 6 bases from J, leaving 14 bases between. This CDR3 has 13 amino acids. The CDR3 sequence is CASRPQGTKTQYF. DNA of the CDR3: TGTGCCAGCAGACCACAGGGTACAAAGACCCAGTACTTC.

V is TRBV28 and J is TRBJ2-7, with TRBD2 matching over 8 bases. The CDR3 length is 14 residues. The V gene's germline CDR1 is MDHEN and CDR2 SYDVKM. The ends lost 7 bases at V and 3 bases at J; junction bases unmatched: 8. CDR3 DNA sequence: TGTGCCAGCACCCCGGGCGGGGGGAGCTACGAGCAGTACTTC. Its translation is CASTPGGGSYEQYF.

The DNA for the CDR3 is TGTGCCAGCAGTTCCTCGAGGGACAGGCAGTTCTTC. Protein product: CASSSSRDRQFF. The chain is built from TRBV28 and TRBJ2-1, with TRBD1 matching over 7 bases. Germline V CDR1 and CDR2: MDHEN, SYDVKM. J was trimmed by 12 bases and V by 4 bases; bases with no gene match: 6. The CDR3 sequence is 12 residues long.

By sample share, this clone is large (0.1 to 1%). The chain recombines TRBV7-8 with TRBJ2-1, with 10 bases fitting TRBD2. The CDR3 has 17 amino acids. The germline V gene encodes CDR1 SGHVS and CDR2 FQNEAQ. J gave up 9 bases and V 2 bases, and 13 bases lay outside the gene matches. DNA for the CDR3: TGTGCCAGCAGCTTATATGGAGCGGGAGGGCCGTCACGTGAGCAGTTCTTC. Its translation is CASSLYGAGGPSREQFF.

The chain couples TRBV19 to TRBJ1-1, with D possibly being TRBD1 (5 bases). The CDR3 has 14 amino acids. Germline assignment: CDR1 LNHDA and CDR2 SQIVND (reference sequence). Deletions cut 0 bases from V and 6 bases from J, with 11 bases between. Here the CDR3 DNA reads TGTGCCAGTAGTATAGAATTGGGGCCCGCTGAAGCTTTCTTT. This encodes CASSIELGPAEAFF.

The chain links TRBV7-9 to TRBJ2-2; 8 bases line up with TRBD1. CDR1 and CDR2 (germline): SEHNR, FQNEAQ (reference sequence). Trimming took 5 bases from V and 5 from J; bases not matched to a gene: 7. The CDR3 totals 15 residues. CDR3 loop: CASSLGTGRTGELFF. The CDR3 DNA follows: TGTGCCAGCAGCCTAGGGACAGGCCGGACCGGGGAGCTGTTTTTT.

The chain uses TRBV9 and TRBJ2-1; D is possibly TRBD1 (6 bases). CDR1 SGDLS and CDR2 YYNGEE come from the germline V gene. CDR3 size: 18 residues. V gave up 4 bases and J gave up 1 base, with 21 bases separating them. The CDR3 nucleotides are TGTGCCAGCAGCCCCAGGCCCAAATCAGGGGAGTCCTACAATGAGCAGTTCTTC. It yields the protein CASSPRPKSGESYNEQFF.

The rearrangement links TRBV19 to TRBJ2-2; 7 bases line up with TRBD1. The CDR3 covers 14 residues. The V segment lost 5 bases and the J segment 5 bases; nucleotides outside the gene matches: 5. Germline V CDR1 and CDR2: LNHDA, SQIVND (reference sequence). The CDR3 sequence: CASSADRLTGELFF. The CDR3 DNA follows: TGTGCCAGTAGTGCGGACAGGCTAACCGGGGAGCTGTTTTTT.

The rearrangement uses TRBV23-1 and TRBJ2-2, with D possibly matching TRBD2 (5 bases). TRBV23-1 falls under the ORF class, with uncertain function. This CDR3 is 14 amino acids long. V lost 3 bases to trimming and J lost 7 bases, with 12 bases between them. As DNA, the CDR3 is TGCGCCAGCAGTCACGGGGAAGAGAGCGGGGAGCTGTTTTTT. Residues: CASSHGEESGELFF.

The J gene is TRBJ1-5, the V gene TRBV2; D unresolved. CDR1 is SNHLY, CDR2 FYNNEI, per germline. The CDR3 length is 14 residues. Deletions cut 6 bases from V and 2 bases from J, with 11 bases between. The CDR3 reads CASSWTRGNQPQHF. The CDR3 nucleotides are TGTGCCAGCAGCTGGACTCGGGGCAATCAGCCCCAGCATTTT. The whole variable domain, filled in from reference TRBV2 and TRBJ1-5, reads EPEVTQTPSHQVTQMGQEVILRCVPISNHLYFYWYRQILGQKVEFLVSFYNNEISEKSEIFDDQFSVERPDGSNFTLKIRSTKLEDSAMYFCASSWTRGNQPQHFGDGTRLSIL.

Here the CDR3 DNA reads TGTGCCAGCACCACGGGAAACTATGGCTACACCTTC. Residues: CASTTGNYGYTF. The chain joins TRBV28 to TRBJ1-2, with D uncertain. The CDR3 length is 12 residues. V shed 7 bases and J shed 2 bases, with 8 bases lying between them. Germline V CDR1 and CDR2: MDHEN, SYDVKM.

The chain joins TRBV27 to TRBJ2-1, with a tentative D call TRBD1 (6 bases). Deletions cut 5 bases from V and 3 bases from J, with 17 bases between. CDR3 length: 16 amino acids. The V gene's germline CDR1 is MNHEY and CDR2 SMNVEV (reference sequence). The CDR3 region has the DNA TGTGCCAGCAGTCCCACAGGGTCTCAGGTCTACAATGAGCAGTTCTTC. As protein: CASSPTGSQVYNEQFF.

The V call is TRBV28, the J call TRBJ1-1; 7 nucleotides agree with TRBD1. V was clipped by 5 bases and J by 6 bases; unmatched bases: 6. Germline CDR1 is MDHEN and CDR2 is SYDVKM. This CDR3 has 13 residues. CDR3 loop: CASSRQGWAEAFF. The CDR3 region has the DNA TGTGCCAGCAGTCGACAGGGATGGGCTGAAGCTTTCTTT. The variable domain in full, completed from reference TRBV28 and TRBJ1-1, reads DVKVTQSSRYLVKRTGEKVFLECVQDMDHENMFWYRQDPGLGLRLIYFSYDVKMKEKGDIPEGYSVSREKKERFSLILESASTNQTSMYLCASSRQGWAEAFFGQGTRLTVV.

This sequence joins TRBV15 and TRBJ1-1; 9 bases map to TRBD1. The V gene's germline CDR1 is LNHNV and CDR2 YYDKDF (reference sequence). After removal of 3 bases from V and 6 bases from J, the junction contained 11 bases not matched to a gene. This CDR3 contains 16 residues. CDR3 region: CATSSGQGWLVAEAFF. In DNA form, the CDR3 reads TGTGCCACCAGCAGCGGACAGGGGTGGCTCGTCGCTGAAGCTTTCTTT.

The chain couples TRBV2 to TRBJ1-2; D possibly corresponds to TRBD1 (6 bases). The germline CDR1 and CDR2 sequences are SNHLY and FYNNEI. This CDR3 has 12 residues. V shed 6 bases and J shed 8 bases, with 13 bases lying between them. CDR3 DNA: TGTGCCAGCAGACAGGGTCCGGCCGGCTACACCTTC. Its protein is CASRQGPAGYTF.

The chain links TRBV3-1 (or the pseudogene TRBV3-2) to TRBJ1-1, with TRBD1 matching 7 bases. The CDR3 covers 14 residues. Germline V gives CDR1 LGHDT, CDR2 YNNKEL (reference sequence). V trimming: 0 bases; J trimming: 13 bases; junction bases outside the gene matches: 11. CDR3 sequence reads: CASSQDLSTGSSFF. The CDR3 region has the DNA TGTGCCAGCAGCCAAGACCTATCGACAGGGTCGAGTTTCTTT.

The CDR3 nucleotides read TGTGCCAGCAGTAGCGGGGGAGCCTACGAGCAGTACTTC. It encodes CASSSGGAYEQYF. The chain is built from TRBV7-3 and TRBJ2-7; 9 bases agree with TRBD2. Germline-derived CDR1 and CDR2 are SGHTA and FQGTGA. J lost 2 bases, V lost 6 bases, and 2 bases had no gene match. CDR3 length equals 13 residues. Full variable domain (rest looked up from reference TRBV7-3 and TRBJ2-7): GAGVSQTPSNKVTEKGKYVELRCDPISGHTALYWYRQSLGQGPEFLIYFQGTGAADDSGLPNDRFFAVRPEGSVSTLKIQRTERGDSAVYLCASSSGGAYEQYFGPGTRLTVT.

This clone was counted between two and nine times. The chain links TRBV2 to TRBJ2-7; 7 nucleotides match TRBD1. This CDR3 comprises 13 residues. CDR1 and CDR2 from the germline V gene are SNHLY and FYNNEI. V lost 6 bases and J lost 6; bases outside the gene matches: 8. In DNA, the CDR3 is TGTGCCAGCAGGGGAGACAGGGCCCCCGAGCAGTACTTC. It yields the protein CASRGDRAPEQYF.